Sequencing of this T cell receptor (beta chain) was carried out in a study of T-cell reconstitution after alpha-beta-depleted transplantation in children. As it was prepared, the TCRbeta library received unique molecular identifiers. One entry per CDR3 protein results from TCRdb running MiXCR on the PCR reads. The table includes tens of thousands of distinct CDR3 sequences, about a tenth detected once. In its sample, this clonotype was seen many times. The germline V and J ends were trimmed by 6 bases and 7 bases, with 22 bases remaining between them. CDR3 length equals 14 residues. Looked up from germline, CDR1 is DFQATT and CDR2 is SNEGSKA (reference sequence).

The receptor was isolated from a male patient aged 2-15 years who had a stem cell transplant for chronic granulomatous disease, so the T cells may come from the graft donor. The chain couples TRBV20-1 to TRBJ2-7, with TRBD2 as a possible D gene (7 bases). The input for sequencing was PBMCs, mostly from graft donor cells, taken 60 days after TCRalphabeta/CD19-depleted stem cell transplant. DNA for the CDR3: TGCAGTGCCTCGGGGGGCCAGGCCCTCTGGGAGCAGTACTTC. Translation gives CSASGGQALWEQYF.